A single sample gave rise to the 27 T cell receptor beta chains below, sequenced in a study of cytomegalovirus exposure and HLA in healthy donors. Primers for the PCR totalled 60 Vbeta and 13 Jbeta. This table comes from immunoSEQ multiplex PCR, and its TCRdb copy is limited to in-frame clones, with some not included. The data hold tens of thousands of clones, with roughly 44% observed a single time. The sequenced sample consisted of PBMCs. These receptors were obtained from a woman between 50 and 59 years old in good health and CMV-seronegative.

This clone has a single count. The V call is TRBV19, the J call TRBJ2-7; 9 bases match TRBD1. This CDR3 spans 15 amino acids. The trim removed 3 bases at V and 4 bases at J, leaving 7 bases unmatched. The germline V gene encodes CDR1 LNHDA and CDR2 SQIVND (reference sequence). DNA for the CDR3: TGTGCCAGTAGTATCGGACAGGGGAAGCGGTACGAGCAGTACTTC. Amino acid sequence: CASSIGQGKRYEQYF.

This clone turned up a few times. The chain's CDR3 is CASSFLRQVEDIQYF. CDR3 sequence (DNA): TGTGCCAGCAGTTTCCTCCGGCAGGTAGAAGACATTCAGTACTTC. The rearrangement uses TRBV28 and TRBJ2-4; D gene ambiguous. Germline V gene data show CDR1 as MDHEN and CDR2 as SYDVKM. V lost 3 bases and J lost 8, with 17 bases in between. CDR3 size: 15 residues.

The gene calls are TRBV27 and TRBJ2-3; possibly TRBD1 for D (5 bases). The CDR3 totals 17 residues. Germline V gene data show CDR1 as MNHEY and CDR2 as SMNVEV (reference sequence). Deletions cut 3 bases from V and 2 bases from J, with 18 bases between. The CDR3 DNA follows: TGTGCCAGCAGTTTTAGGGGCCCCCAGAGAACCACAGATACGCAGTATTTT. Translation: CASSFRGPQRTTDTQYF.

In this sample, this clone turned up a few times. V gene TRBV6-1 combines with J gene TRBJ1-3; D remains ambiguous. V was pared by 2 bases and J by 0 bases, with 14 bases between. Looked up from germline, CDR1 is MNHNS and CDR2 is SASEGT. The CDR3 covers 17 residues. CDR3 nucleotide sequence: TGTGCCAGCAGTGAAAGAGGCGGATCAAGCTCTGGAAACACCATATATTTT. Its translation is CASSERGGSSSGNTIYF.

Only a few counts were recorded for this clone. The chain uses TRBV4-1 and TRBJ2-1; 13 bases are shared with TRBD2. Trimming at V came to 5 bases and at J to 9 bases, leaving 10 bases not matched to a gene. CDR3 length equals 16 residues. Germline CDR1 is MGHRA and CDR2 is YSYEKL. This chain's CDR3 is CASSSRLAGGRGEQFF. CDR3 nucleotide sequence: TGCGCCAGCAGCTCCCGACTAGCGGGGGGCCGGGGTGAGCAGTTCTTC.

This chain links TRBV28 with TRBJ2-7, with a possible D match to TRBD2 (5 bases). Trimming left V 11 bases short and J 5 bases short, with 16 bases between. CDR1 and CDR2 (germline): MDHEN, SYDVKM. The CDR3 runs to 12 residues. The CDR3 loop reads CAAGSLRDEQYF. CDR3 nucleotides: TGTGCCGCCGGGTCCCTGCGGGACGAGCAGTACTTC. The full variable domain, in which reference TRBV28 and TRBJ2-7 provide the parts outside the CDR3, is DVKVTQSSRYLVKRTGEKVFLECVQDMDHENMFWYRQDPGLGLRLIYFSYDVKMKEKGDIPEGYSVSREKKERFSLILESASTNQTSMYLCAAGSLRDEQYFGPGTRLTVT.

The chain employs TRBV19 and TRBJ1-3; 7 positions match TRBD1. J gave up 4 bases and V 6 bases, and 3 bases lay outside the gene matches. Germline CDR1 and CDR2: LNHDA and SQIVND (reference sequence). This CDR3 comprises 13 residues. This CDR3 is CASSPGQGNTIYF. DNA of the CDR3: TGTGCCAGTAGCCCGGGACAGGGAAACACCATATATTTT.

This clone was found a few times. V and J are TRBV7-9 and TRBJ1-2, with 8 bases matching TRBD1. CDR1 is SEHNR and CDR2 is FQNEAQ in the germline V gene (reference sequence). V shed 4 bases and J 13 bases; nucleotides not matched to a gene: 5. The CDR3 contains 11 residues. CDR3 coding DNA: TGTGCCAGCAGCTCGGACAGGGTGTCCACCTTC. Translation gives CASSSDRVSTF.

This clone was counted between two and nine times. The J gene is TRBJ1-1, the V gene TRBV2; 8 positions match TRBD1. There are 14 residues in the CDR3. J lost 0 bases, V lost 7 bases, and 4 bases had no gene match. CDR1 SNHLY and CDR2 FYNNEI come from the germline V gene. In DNA form, the CDR3 reads TGTGCCAGCAACAGGGGGGGTTTGAACACTGAAGCTTTCTTT. As protein: CASNRGGLNTEAFF. The whole variable domain, filled in from reference TRBV2 and TRBJ1-1, reads EPEVTQTPSHQVTQMGQEVILRCVPISNHLYFYWYRQILGQKVEFLVSFYNNEISEKSEIFDDQFSVERPDGSNFTLKIRSTKLEDSAMYFCASNRGGLNTEAFFGQGTRLTVV.

The chain joins TRBV5-6 to TRBJ2-1; 10 positions match TRBD2. The germline V gene encodes CDR1 SGHDT and CDR2 YYEEEE. The CDR3 loop spans 16 amino acids. Trimming at V came to 1 base and at J to 4 bases, leaving 5 bases not matched to a gene. CDR3 loop: CASSLILAGVYNEQFF. Here the CDR3 DNA reads TGTGCCAGCAGCTTGATCCTAGCGGGGGTATACAATGAGCAGTTCTTC.

This chain links TRBV27 with TRBJ2-7, with 14 bases fitting TRBD2. V dropped 5 bases and J dropped 4; count of bases not matched to a gene: 10. This CDR3 is 17 amino acids long. The V gene's germline CDR1 is MNHEY and CDR2 SMNVEV (reference sequence). CDR3 residues: CASSTDGLAGGSYEQYF. The CDR3, as DNA: TGTGCCAGCAGTACTGACGGACTAGCGGGGGGTTCTTACGAGCAGTACTTC.

The chain joins TRBV5-4 to TRBJ2-7; 7 nucleotides align to TRBD2. The CDR3 covers 18 residues. Germline lookup yields CDR1 SGHNT and CDR2 YYREEE (reference sequence). V was pared by 4 bases and J by 3 bases, with 19 bases of the junction left unmatched. The CDR3 coding sequence is TGTGCCAGCAGCGCCCGGCCAGGGAGGGACTACCCACGCTACGAGCAGTACTTC. Its protein product is CASSARPGRDYPRYEQYF.

The gene calls are TRBV25-1 and TRBJ1-1; D is unresolved. The germline V gene encodes CDR1 MGHDK and CDR2 SYGVNS. Trimming cost V 10 bases and J 2 bases, with 8 bases left between them. The CDR3 is 11 residues long. The chain's CDR3 is CATVRNTEAFF. The CDR3 coding sequence is TGTGCCACAGTCCGAAACACTGAAGCTTTCTTT. Full variable domain (outside the CDR3, taken from reference TRBV25-1 and TRBJ1-1): EADIYQTPRYLVIGTGKKITLECSQTMGHDKMYWYQQDPGMELHLIHYSYGVNSTEKGDLSSESTVSRIRTEHFPLTLESARPSHTSQYLCATVRNTEAFFGQGTRLTVV.

CDR3 coding DNA: TGTGCCAGCAGCCGGTCTGGAGCTACCACGCAGTATTTT. It yields the protein CASSRSGATTQYF. The chain uses TRBV5-4 and TRBJ2-3; no reliable D call. Germline values: CDR1 SGHNT, CDR2 YYREEE (reference sequence). Trimming pared 4 bases from V and 9 bases from J, leaving 15 bases between. This CDR3 region has 13 residues. Looking up the rest from reference TRBV5-4 and TRBJ2-3 gives the full variable domain: ETGVTQSPTHLIKTRGQQVTLRCSSQSGHNTVSWYQQALGQGPQFIFQYYREEENGRGNFPPRFSGLQFPNYSSELNVNALELDDSALYLCASSRSGATTQYFGPGTRLTVL.

The CDR3 sequence is CASSSIGLAGAGYEQYF. For the CDR3, the DNA is TGTGCCAGCAGCTCAATAGGACTAGCGGGAGCCGGCTACGAGCAGTACTTC. This rearrangement joins TRBV7-9 to TRBJ2-7; 13 positions agree with TRBD2. Germline V gene lookup returns CDR1 SEHNR and CDR2 FQNEAQ (reference sequence). V shed 4 bases, J shed 3 bases, and the junction held 9 bases outside the gene matches. This CDR3 spans 17 amino acids.

This clone showed up just a few times. J is TRBJ2-1 and V is TRBV12-5; 12 bases are shared with TRBD1. V shed 6 bases, J shed 5 bases, and the junction held 11 bases outside the gene matches. The CDR3 runs 17 residues. The germline gives CDR1 LGHNT, CDR2 FRNRAP. This CDR3 reads CASGSFPGTGGNNEQFF. CDR3 nucleotides: TGTGCTAGTGGATCATTCCCCGGGACAGGGGGCAACAATGAGCAGTTCTTC.

V and J are TRBV18 and TRBJ2-7, with TRBD1 matching 10 bases. Germline trimming cut 3 bases from V and 2 bases from J; bases unmatched to any gene: 4. The CDR3 length is 15 residues. Germline assignment: CDR1 KGHSH and CDR2 LQKENI. The CDR3 region is CASSPGQGLTYEQYF. CDR3 coding DNA: TGTGCCAGCTCACCGGGACAGGGGTTAACCTACGAGCAGTACTTC.

This clone is classed as medium-sized. The genes are TRBV5-4 and TRBJ1-1; 9 bases are shared with TRBD1. The CDR3 loop spans 13 amino acids. Germline lookup yields CDR1 SGHNT and CDR2 YYREEE (reference sequence). After removal of 2 bases from V and 7 bases from J, the junction contained 3 bases not matched to a gene. The CDR3 sequence is CASSFGQGLEAFF. The CDR3 nucleotides read TGTGCCAGCAGCTTCGGACAGGGGCTTGAAGCTTTCTTT.

The chain combines TRBV2 with TRBJ2-1; 8 bases are a match to TRBD2. Germline CDR1 SNHLY, CDR2 FYNNEI. Unmatched junction bases numbered 10, after V lost 5 bases and J lost 4 bases. The CDR3 spans 16 residues. Here the CDR3 DNA reads TGTGCCAGCAGTTTCGCCGGGACTAGAACTTACAATGAGCAGTTCTTC. Translated, it gives CASSFAGTRTYNEQFF.

The V gene is TRBV6-1, the J gene TRBJ2-3; 12 positions match TRBD2. CDR1 and CDR2 (germline): MNHNS, SASEGT. The ends lost 4 bases at V and 7 bases at J; junction bases unmatched: 9. CDR3 length: 16 residues. In nucleotides, the CDR3 is TGTGCCAGCAGTGTACGACTAGCGGGAGACGGGTATACGCAGTATTTT. It specifies CASSVRLAGDGYTQYF.

The V call is TRBV5-1, the J call TRBJ1-3; 10 nucleotides align to TRBD1. V lost 0 bases to trimming and J lost 0 bases; unmatched junction nucleotides: 6. This CDR3 has 18 residues. The germline V gene has CDR1 SGHRS and CDR2 YFSETQ. The CDR3: CASSLVGQGPYSGNTIYF. CDR3 DNA sequence: TGCGCCAGCAGCTTGGTGGGACAGGGGCCATACTCTGGAAACACCATATATTTT.

The chain links TRBV7-8 to TRBJ1-1, with TRBD1 identical over 7 bases. The CDR3 extends over 13 amino acids. Trimming took 8 bases from V and 5 from J; bases not matched to a gene: 8. Germline-derived CDR1 and CDR2 are SGHVS and FQNEAQ. The CDR3 loop is CASGSTGRTEAFF. CDR3 nucleotides: TGTGCCAGCGGTTCGACAGGGAGGACTGAAGCTTTCTTT.

The genes are TRBV5-1 and TRBJ1-1; D ambiguous. Germline lookup yields CDR1 SGHRS and CDR2 YFSETQ. V was shortened by 0 bases and J by 2 bases, with 11 bases between the two germline ends. This CDR3 contains 15 residues. The CDR3 loop reads CASSLDGLHNTEAFF. As DNA, the CDR3 is TGCGCCAGCAGCTTGGATGGGCTCCATAACACTGAAGCTTTCTTT. Full variable domain (missing parts from reference TRBV5-1 and TRBJ1-1): KAGVTQTPRYLIKTRGQQVTLSCSPISGHRSVSWYQQTPGQGLQFLFEYFSETQRNKGNFPGRFSGRQFSNSRSEMNVSTLELGDSALYLCASSLDGLHNTEAFFGQGTRLTVV.

This chain joins TRBV28 and TRBJ2-7, with TRBD2 matching 8 bases. Looked up from germline, CDR1 is MDHEN and CDR2 is SYDVKM. The ends lost 3 bases at V and 5 bases at J; junction bases unmatched: 9. The CDR3 has 15 residues. CDR3 sequence (DNA): TGTGCCAGCAGTTTCCATAGCGGGGCCAAGGACGAGCAGTACTTC. It encodes CASSFHSGAKDEQYF.

This clone was recorded a few times. The rearrangement uses TRBV7-6 and TRBJ2-5; a weak D match, TRBD1 (6 bases). The V gene's germline CDR1 is SGHVS and CDR2 FNYEAQ. The CDR3 contains 15 residues. The V end lost 4 bases, the J end lost 5 bases, and 17 bases lay between the germline ends. The CDR3 DNA reads as TGTGCCAGCAGCTCCCACGCAACTAGGGGGGAGACCCAGTACTTC. Translating it yields CASSSHATRGETQYF.

In its sample, this clone was seen a few times. The chain combines TRBV19 with TRBJ2-7; perhaps TRBD1 as D (5 bases). The V end was cut by 5 bases, the J end by 3 bases, with 8 bases between. The CDR3 has 12 amino acids. Germline V gives CDR1 LNHDA, CDR2 SQIVND (reference sequence). The DNA for the CDR3 is TGTGCCAGTAGTCTCACAGGCTACGAGCAGTACTTC. It specifies CASSLTGYEQYF.

This chain uses TRBV18 with TRBJ1-2; D call uncertain. V shed 3 bases and J shed 8 bases, with 19 bases lying between them. Germline CDR1 and CDR2: KGHSH and LQKENI. The CDR3 length is 15 residues. Here the CDR3 reads CASSPPEGGGRGYTF. The CDR3, as DNA: TGTGCCAGCTCACCCCCCGAAGGAGGAGGGCGCGGCTACACCTTC.